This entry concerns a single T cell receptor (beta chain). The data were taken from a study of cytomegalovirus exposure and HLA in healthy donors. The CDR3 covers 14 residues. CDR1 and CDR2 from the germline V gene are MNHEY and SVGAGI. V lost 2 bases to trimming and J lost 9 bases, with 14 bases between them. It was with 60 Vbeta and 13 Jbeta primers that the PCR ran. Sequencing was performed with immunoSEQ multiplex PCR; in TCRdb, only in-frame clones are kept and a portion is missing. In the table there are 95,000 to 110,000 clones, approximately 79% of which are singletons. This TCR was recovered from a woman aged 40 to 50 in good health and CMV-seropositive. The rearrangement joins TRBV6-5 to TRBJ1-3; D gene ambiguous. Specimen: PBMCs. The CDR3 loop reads CASSYLRTGGTIYF. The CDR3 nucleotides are TGTGCCAGCAGTTACCTCCGGACCGGAGGCACCATATATTTT.